This TCR beta chain was profiled in a study of T cell responses to AZD1222 COVID-19 vaccine. Study-level points and caveats: Nearly half of spike-specific TCRs reportedly target unmutated variant regions. Baseline seropositivity occurred in only six or seven AZD1222 recipients. Spike-specific TCR depth and breadth grew after two AZD1222 doses. Repertoire samples came only from after the peak T cell response.

About this clone itself: Its target is unknown.

Measured with immunoSEQ multiplex PCR; TCRdb has only the in-frame clones, and not every one. The table lists 150,000 to 200,000 clones, more than 75% of them singletons, with approximately 4.3% in the top ten. The germline CDR1 and CDR2 sequences are SGHNT and YYREEE (reference sequence). V was clipped by 2 bases and J by 4 bases, with 4 bases between them. The CDR3 has 13 residues. Sequencing used peripheral blood, obtained 28 days after the second AZD1222 dose. The sequence came from an adult who received the AZD1222 COVID-19 vaccine. The rearrangement joins TRBV5-4 to TRBJ2-6, with D unresolved. The CDR3 spells CASSFKGANVLTF. DNA for the CDR3: TGTGCCAGCAGCTTCAAGGGGGCCAACGTCCTGACTTTC.